This TCR beta chain was sequenced during a study of blood T cell repertoires in COVID-19. Overall study: Sites across the United States, Italy and Spain contributed samples from acute and convalescent COVID-19. Sources were T cells, B-cell-depleted T cells, or PBMCs; the material itself was cDNA or gDNA.

Authors' data handling: From reference gene primer amplification, estimates of nucleated cell counts were derived. Using immunoSEQ multiplex PCR, the repertoire was profiled, and TCRdb retains in-frame clones only, with some absent. V and J calls and clone size are as listed in that table; D and trimming were resolved from the DNA. Here the sample spans about 170,000 clones, around nine tenths being singletons. The TCR comes from a man between 65 and 80 years old with acute or convalescent COVID-19. The sample comprised peripheral blood.

The CDR3 DNA reads as TGTGCCAGCAGTGAACACAGAAAAAATTACAATGAGCAGTTCTTC. As protein: CASSEHRKNYNEQFF. V is TRBV6-1 and J is TRBJ2-1; D gene ambiguous. The CDR3 runs 15 residues. Trimming took 2 bases from V and 4 from J, leaving 12 bases between them. Germline CDR1 MNHNS, CDR2 SASEGT.